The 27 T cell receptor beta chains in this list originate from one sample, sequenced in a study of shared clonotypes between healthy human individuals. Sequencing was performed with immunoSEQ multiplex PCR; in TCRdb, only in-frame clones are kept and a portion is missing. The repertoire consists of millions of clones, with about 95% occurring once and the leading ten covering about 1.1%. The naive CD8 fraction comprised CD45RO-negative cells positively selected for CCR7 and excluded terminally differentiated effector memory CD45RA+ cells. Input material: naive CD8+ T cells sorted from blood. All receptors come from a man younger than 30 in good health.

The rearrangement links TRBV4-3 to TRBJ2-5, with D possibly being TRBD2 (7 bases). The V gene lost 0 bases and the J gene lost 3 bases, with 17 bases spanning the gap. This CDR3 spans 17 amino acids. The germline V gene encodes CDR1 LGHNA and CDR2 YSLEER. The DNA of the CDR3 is TGCGCCAGCAGCCAAGAGCATGGCGGGGAGGGGGAAGAGACCCAGTACTTC. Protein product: CASSQEHGGEGEETQYF.

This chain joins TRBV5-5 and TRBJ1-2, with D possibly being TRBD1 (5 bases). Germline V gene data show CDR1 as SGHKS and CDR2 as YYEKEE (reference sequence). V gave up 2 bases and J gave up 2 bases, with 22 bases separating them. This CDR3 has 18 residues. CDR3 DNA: TGTGCCAGCAGCTTCTTTGTTCGTCCGGGGGAAGACAACTATGGCTACACCTTC. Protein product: CASSFFVRPGEDNYGYTF. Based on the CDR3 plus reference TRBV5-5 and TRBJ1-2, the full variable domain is DAGVTQSPTHLIKTRGQQVTLRCSPISGHKSVSWYQQVLGQGPQFIFQYYEKEERGRGNFPDRFSARQFPNYSSELNVNALLLGDSALYLCASSFFVRPGEDNYGYTFGSGTRLTVV.

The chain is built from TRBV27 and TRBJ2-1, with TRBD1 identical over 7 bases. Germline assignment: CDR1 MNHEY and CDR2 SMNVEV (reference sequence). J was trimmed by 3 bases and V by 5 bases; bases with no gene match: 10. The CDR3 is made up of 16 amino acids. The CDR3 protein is CASSIGGQGVYNEQFF. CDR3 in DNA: TGTGCCAGCAGTATAGGGGGCCAGGGGGTCTACAATGAGCAGTTCTTC.

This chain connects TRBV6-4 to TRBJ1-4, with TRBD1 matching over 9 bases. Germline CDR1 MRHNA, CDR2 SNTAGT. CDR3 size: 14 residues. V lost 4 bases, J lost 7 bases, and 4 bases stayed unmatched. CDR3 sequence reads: CASSATGGGEKLFF. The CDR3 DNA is TGTGCCAGCAGTGCGACAGGGGGAGGTGAAAAACTGTTTTTT.

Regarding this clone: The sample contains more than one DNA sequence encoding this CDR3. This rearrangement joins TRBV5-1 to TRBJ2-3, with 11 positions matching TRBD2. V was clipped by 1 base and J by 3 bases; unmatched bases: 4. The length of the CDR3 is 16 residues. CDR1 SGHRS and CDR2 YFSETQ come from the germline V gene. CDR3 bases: TGCGCCAGCAGCTTGCTCCTAGCGGGGGGTACAGATACGCAGTATTTT. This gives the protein CASSLLLAGGTDTQYF. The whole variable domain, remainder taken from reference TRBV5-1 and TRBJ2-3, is KAGVTQTPRYLIKTRGQQVTLSCSPISGHRSVSWYQQTPGQGLQFLFEYFSETQRNKGNFPGRFSGRQFSNSRSEMNVSTLELGDSALYLCASSLLLAGGTDTQYFGPGTRLTVL.

Written as DNA, the CDR3 is TGTGCCAGCAGCTTAGCGGGGGCCCCACAGGGAATCTATGGCTACACCTTC. It encodes CASSLAGAPQGIYGYTF. The chain joins TRBV7-9 to TRBJ1-2; tentatively, D is TRBD1 (6 bases). CDR3 length: 17 residues. Germline CDR1 is SEHNR and CDR2 is FQNEAQ (reference sequence). V was shortened by 0 bases and J by 4 bases, with 18 bases between the two germline ends.

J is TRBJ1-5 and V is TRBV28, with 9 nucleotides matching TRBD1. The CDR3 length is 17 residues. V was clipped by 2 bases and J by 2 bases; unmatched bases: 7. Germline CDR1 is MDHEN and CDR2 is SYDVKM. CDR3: CASSLGGQGIGNQPQHF. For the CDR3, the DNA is TGTGCCAGCAGTTTAGGTGGACAGGGGATCGGCAATCAGCCCCAGCATTTT. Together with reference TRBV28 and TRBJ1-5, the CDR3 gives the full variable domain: DVKVTQSSRYLVKRTGEKVFLECVQDMDHENMFWYRQDPGLGLRLIYFSYDVKMKEKGDIPEGYSVSREKKERFSLILESASTNQTSMYLCASSLGGQGIGNQPQHFGDGTRLSIL.

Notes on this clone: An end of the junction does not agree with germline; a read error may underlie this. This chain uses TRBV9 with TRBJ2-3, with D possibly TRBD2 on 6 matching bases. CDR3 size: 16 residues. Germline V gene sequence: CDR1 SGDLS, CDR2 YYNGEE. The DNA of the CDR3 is TGTGCCAGCAGCGTACGCGGGACGGACGTAACAGGTACGCAGTATTTT. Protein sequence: CASSVRGTDVTGTQYF.

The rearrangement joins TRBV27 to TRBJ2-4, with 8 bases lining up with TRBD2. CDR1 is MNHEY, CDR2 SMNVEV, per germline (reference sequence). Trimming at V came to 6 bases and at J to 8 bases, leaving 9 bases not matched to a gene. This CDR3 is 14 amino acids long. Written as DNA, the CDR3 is TGTGCCAGCAGCGGCGGGGGGAATGTATACATTCAGTACTTC. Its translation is CASSGGGNVYIQYF.

CDR3 in DNA: TGCGCCAGCACTGGGACAGGGGTCTCCTACGAGCAGTACTTC. Translating gives CASTGTGVSYEQYF. The chain links TRBV10-2 to TRBJ2-7, with 10 bases aligning to TRBD1. Germline CDR1 is WSHSY and CDR2 is SAAADI. Trimming removed 7 bases from V and 0 bases from J; junction bases left unmatched: 3. The CDR3 totals 14 residues.

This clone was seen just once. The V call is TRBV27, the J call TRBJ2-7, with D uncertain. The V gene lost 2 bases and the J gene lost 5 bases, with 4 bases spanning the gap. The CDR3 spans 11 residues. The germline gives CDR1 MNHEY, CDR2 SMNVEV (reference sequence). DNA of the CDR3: TGTGCCAGCAGTTTACCCGACGAGCAGTACTTC. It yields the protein CASSLPDEQYF.

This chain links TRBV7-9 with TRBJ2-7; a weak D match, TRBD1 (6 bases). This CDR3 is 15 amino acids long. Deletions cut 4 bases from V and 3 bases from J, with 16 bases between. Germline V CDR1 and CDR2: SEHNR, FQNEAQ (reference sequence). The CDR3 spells CASSSGTSALYEQYF. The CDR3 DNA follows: TGTGCCAGCAGCTCCGGGACATCGGCGCTCTACGAGCAGTACTTC. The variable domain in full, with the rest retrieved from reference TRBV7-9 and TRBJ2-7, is DTGVSQNPRHKITKRGQNVTFRCDPISEHNRLYWYRQTLGQGPEFLTYFQNEAQLEKSRLLSDRFSAERPKGSFSTLEIQRTEQGDSAMYLCASSSGTSALYEQYFGPGTRLTVT.

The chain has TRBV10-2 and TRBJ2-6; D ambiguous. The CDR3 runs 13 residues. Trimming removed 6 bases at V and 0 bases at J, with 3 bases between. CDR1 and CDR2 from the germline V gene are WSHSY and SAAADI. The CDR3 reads CASSLSGANVLTF. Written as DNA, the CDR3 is TGCGCCAGCAGCCTCTCTGGGGCCAACGTCCTGACTTTC.

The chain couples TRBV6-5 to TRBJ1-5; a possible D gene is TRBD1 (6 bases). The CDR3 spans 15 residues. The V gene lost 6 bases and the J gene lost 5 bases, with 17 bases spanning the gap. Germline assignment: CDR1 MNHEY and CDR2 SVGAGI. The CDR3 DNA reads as TGTGCCAGCAGACCCCAGGGGAGGTATGATCAGCCCCAGCATTTT. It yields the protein CASRPQGRYDQPQHF.

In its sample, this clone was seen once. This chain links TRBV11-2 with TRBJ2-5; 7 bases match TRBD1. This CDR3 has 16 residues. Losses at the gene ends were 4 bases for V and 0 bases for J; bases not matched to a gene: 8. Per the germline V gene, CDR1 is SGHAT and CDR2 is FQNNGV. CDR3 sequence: CASSYSGTAYQETQYF. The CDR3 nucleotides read TGTGCCAGCAGCTACTCCGGGACAGCTTACCAAGAGACCCAGTACTTC.

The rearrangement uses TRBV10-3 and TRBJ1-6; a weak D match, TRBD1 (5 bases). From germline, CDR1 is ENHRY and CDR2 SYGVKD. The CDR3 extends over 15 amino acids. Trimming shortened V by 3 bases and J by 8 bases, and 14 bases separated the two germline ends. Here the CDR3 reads CAISDGNRGDSPLHF. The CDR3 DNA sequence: TGTGCCATCAGTGACGGCAACAGAGGGGATTCACCCCTCCACTTT.

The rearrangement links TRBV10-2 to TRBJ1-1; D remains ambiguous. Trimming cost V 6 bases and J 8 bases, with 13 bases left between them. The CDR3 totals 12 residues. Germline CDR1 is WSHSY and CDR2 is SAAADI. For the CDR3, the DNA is TGCGCCAGCAGGCCTAGAATGGAAGAAGCTTTCTTT. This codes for CASRPRMEEAFF.

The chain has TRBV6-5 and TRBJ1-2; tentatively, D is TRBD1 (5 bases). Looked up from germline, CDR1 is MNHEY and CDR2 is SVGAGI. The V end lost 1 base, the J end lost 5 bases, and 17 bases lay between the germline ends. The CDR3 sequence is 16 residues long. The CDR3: CASSYFPAGGRYGYTF. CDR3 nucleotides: TGTGCCAGCAGTTACTTCCCCGCGGGGGGTAGATATGGCTACACCTTC.

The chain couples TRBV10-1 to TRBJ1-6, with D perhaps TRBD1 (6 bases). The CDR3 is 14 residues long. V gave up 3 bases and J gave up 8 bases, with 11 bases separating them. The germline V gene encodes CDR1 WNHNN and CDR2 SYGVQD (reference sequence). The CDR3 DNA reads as TGCGCCAGCAGTGACGACAGGTTCGATTCACCCCTCCACTTT. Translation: CASSDDRFDSPLHF.

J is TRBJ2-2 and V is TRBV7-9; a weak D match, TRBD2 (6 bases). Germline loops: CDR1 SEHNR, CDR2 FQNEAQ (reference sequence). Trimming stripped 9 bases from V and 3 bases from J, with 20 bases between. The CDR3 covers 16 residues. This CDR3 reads CARPPRREVDTGELFF. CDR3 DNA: TGTGCCAGGCCACCGAGGAGGGAGGTTGACACCGGGGAGCTGTTTTTT.

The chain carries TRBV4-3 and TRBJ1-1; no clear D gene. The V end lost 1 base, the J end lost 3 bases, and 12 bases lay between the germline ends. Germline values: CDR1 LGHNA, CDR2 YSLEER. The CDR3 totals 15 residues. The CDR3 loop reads CASSQAGGGDTEAFF. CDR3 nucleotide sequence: TGCGCCAGCAGCCAAGCTGGAGGTGGGGACACTGAAGCTTTCTTT.

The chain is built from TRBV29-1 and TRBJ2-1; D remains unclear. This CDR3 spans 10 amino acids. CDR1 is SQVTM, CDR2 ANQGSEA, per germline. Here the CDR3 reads CSGRGNEQFF. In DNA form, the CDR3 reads TGCAGTGGAAGAGGCAATGAGCAGTTCTTC.

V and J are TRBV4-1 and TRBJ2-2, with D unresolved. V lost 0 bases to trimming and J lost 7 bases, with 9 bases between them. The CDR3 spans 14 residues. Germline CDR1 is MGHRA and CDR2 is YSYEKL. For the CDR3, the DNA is TGCGCCAGCAGCCAAGATGCGGAATACGGGGAGCTGTTTTTT. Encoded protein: CASSQDAEYGELFF.

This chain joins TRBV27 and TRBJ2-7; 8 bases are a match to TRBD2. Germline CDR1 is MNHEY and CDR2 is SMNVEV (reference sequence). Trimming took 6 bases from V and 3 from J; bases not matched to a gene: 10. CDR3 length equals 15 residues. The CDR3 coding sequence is TGTGCCAGCAGCCAGCGGGGGATGGGGGGCTACGAGCAGTACTTC. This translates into CASSQRGMGGYEQYF.

The CDR3 region has the DNA TGTGCCAGCAGTTCCGGGGAGCAAATCCCTAGCTATGGCTACACCTTC. Amino acids: CASSSGEQIPSYGYTF. This chain uses TRBV7-9 with TRBJ1-2; the D is unclear. Trimming pared 6 bases from V and 4 bases from J, leaving 21 bases between. This CDR3 is 16 amino acids long. Germline CDR1 reads SEHNR; CDR2 reads FQNEAQ (reference sequence).

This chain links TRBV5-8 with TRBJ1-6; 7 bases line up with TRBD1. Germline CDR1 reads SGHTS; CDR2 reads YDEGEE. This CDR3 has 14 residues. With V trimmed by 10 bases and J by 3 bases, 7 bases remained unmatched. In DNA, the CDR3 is TGTGCCGACGTCGGGGACAGCTATAATTCACCCCTCCACTTT. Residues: CADVGDSYNSPLHF.

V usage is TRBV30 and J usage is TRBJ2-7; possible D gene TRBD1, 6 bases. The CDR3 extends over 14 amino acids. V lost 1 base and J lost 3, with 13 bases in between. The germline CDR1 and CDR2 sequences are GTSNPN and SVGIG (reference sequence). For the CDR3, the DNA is TGTGCCTGGAGTGCCCCTCGGGACAACTACGAGCAGTACTTC. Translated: CAWSAPRDNYEQYF.